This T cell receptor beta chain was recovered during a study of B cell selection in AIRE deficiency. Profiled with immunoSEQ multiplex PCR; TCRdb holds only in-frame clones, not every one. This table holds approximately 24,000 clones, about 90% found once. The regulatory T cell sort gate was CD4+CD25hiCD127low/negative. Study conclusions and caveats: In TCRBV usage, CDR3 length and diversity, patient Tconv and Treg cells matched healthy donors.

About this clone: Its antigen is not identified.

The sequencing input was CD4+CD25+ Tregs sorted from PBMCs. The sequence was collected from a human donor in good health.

CDR3 bases: TGCGCCAGCAGCGGGACAGGGGGATATCCCCCCTATGGCTACACCTTC. It specifies CASSGTGGYPPYGYTF. The V and J genes are TRBV5-1 and TRBJ1-2; 11 nucleotides align to TRBD1. V lost 4 bases to trimming and J lost 4 bases; unmatched junction nucleotides: 9. CDR3 length: 16 amino acids. Germline lookup yields CDR1 SGHRS and CDR2 YFSETQ.